Each of the 25 T cell receptor beta chains below was sequenced from the same sample in a study of cytomegalovirus exposure and HLA in healthy donors. The PCR was carried out with 60 Vbeta primers and 13 Jbeta primers. Produced via immunoSEQ multiplex PCR; TCRdb's table is partial and in-frame only. The record lists about 87,000 clones, of which the ten most abundant hold approximately 15%. Material: PBMCs. Source of these receptors: a man aged 45-60 years in good health and CMV-seropositive.

The chain has TRBV21-1 and TRBJ1-1. TRBV21-1 is given as a pseudogene. The CDR3 contains 15 residues. The CDR3 is CASIKGDSRGTEAFF. As DNA, the CDR3 is TGTGCCAGCATCAAAGGGGACTCGCGAGGAACTGAAGCTTTCTTT.

About this clone itself: The same CDR3 also results from other DNA sequences found in this sample. The chain employs TRBV5-8 and TRBJ1-2; no clear D. Trimming pared 1 base from V and 0 bases from J, leaving 7 bases between. This CDR3 spans 14 amino acids. Germline V gene sequence: CDR1 SGHTS, CDR2 YDEGEE. The CDR3 reads CASSLQGANYGYTF. The DNA of the CDR3 is TGTGCCAGCAGCTTGCAAGGAGCTAACTATGGCTACACCTTC.

V and J are TRBV11-2 and TRBJ1-2, with D tentatively TRBD1 (5 bases). Germline CDR1 reads SGHAT; CDR2 reads FQNNGV. V was pared by 5 bases and J by 4 bases, with 5 bases between. The CDR3 runs to 11 residues. CDR3 residues: CASSDSYGYTF. In nucleotides, the CDR3 is TGTGCCAGCAGCGACAGCTATGGCTACACCTTC.

The genes are TRBV5-1 and TRBJ2-1; TRBD2 agrees at 8 bases. This CDR3 has 16 amino acids. In germline, CDR1 is SGHRS, CDR2 YFSETQ. V dropped 0 bases and J dropped 7; count of bases not matched to a gene: 9. DNA for the CDR3: TGCGCCAGCAGCTTGGGGGCCAGCGGGAGTTTGAATGAGCAGTTCTTC. Its translation is CASSLGASGSLNEQFF.

A note on this clone: At one end, the junction sequence differs from germline, possibly due to a read error. This rearrangement joins TRBV5-1 to TRBJ2-7; perhaps TRBD2 as D (6 bases). Germline V gene lookup returns CDR1 SGHRS and CDR2 YFSETQ. CDR3 size: 13 residues. This chain's CDR3 is CASRLAGIGEQYF. CDR3 DNA sequence: TGCGCCAGCAGGTTGGCGGGGATAGGGGAGCAGTACTTC.

The V gene is TRBV19, the J gene TRBJ2-7; 7 bases fit TRBD2. Trimming removed 3 bases from V and 3 bases from J; junction bases left unmatched: 5. Germline lookup yields CDR1 LNHDA and CDR2 SQIVND (reference sequence). This CDR3 has 14 residues. In DNA, the CDR3 is TGTGCCAGTAGTATGGGGCTAGCGGTCTACGAGCAGTACTTC. It codes for CASSMGLAVYEQYF.

This chain connects TRBV7-7 to TRBJ1-3; D ambiguous. The germline V gene has CDR1 SSHAT and CDR2 FNYEAQ (reference sequence). The CDR3 loop spans 13 amino acids. The CDR3 is CACGGSSGNTIYF. CDR3 sequence (DNA): TGTGCTTGCGGAGGGAGCTCTGGAAACACCATATATTTT.

The chain is built from TRBV29-1 and TRBJ1-2, with 8 bases matching TRBD1. The CDR3 extends over 13 amino acids. V lost 6 bases to trimming and J lost 4 bases; unmatched junction nucleotides: 7. Germline V CDR1 and CDR2: SQVTM, ANQGSEA. CDR3 DNA: TGCAGCGTCCCGGACAGGGAGGCCTATGGCTACACCTTC. Translation gives CSVPDREAYGYTF.

The chain links TRBV27 to TRBJ1-2; 8 bases are a match to TRBD1. CDR3 size: 12 residues. V was clipped by 8 bases and J by 7 bases; unmatched bases: 6. CDR1 is MNHEY, CDR2 SMNVEV, per germline (reference sequence). The CDR3: CASRTGKSGYTF. For the CDR3, the DNA is TGTGCCAGCCGGACAGGGAAGAGTGGCTACACCTTC.

This chain uses TRBV5-1 with TRBJ2-7; TRBD2 matches at 7 bases. The V gene end was trimmed by 4 bases and the J gene end by 4 bases; junction bases not matched to a gene: 8. This CDR3 has 14 amino acids. CDR1 SGHRS and CDR2 YFSETQ come from the germline V gene. DNA of the CDR3: TGCGCCAGCAGCACGACTAGCCGAGCGTACGAGCAGTACTTC. Translation gives CASSTTSRAYEQYF.

The V call is TRBV28, the J call TRBJ1-5; no reliable D call. This CDR3 has 13 residues. The germline V and J ends were trimmed by 0 bases and 5 bases, with 5 bases remaining between them. CDR1 and CDR2 (germline): MDHEN, SYDVKM. DNA of the CDR3: TGTGCCAGCAGTTTATGGAGCGATCAGCCCCAGCATTTT. Translating gives CASSLWSDQPQHF. The full variable domain, its missing parts supplied by reference TRBV28 and TRBJ1-5, is DVKVTQSSRYLVKRTGEKVFLECVQDMDHENMFWYRQDPGLGLRLIYFSYDVKMKEKGDIPEGYSVSREKKERFSLILESASTNQTSMYLCASSLWSDQPQHFGDGTRLSIL.

This chain connects TRBV2 to TRBJ1-4; D is unresolved. Trimming took 2 bases from V and 8 from J, leaving 6 bases between them. The CDR3 runs 12 residues. Germline V gene lookup returns CDR1 SNHLY and CDR2 FYNNEI. The CDR3 DNA is TGTGCCAGCAGTGAATCTAGGGAAAAACTGTTTTTT. Protein product: CASSESREKLFF. Drawing the rest from reference TRBV2 and TRBJ1-4, the complete variable domain is EPEVTQTPSHQVTQMGQEVILRCVPISNHLYFYWYRQILGQKVEFLVSFYNNEISEKSEIFDDQFSVERPDGSNFTLKIRSTKLEDSAMYFCASSESREKLFFGSGTQLSVL.

The chain couples TRBV7-2 to TRBJ2-5; TRBD1 aligns across 10 bases. CDR3 length: 17 amino acids. Per the germline V gene, CDR1 is SGHTA and CDR2 is FQGNSA. V shed 1 base and J 6 bases; nucleotides not matched to a gene: 11. CDR3 protein: CASSLVFRDRGLKTQYF. CDR3 coding DNA: TGTGCCAGCAGCTTAGTATTCCGGGACAGGGGCTTAAAGACCCAGTACTTC.

This chain joins TRBV10-3 and TRBJ2-7, with 10 bases lining up with TRBD2. The CDR3 totals 13 residues. Per the germline V gene, CDR1 is ENHRY and CDR2 is SYGVKD. V was clipped by 6 bases and J by 4 bases; unmatched bases: 3. In DNA, the CDR3 is TGTGCCATCAGCCGTAGCGGGAGGTACGAGCAGTACGTC. It encodes CAISRSGRYEQYV.

The chain recombines TRBV5-1 with TRBJ1-3, with unresolved D. Between the trimmed V and J ends, which lost 6 bases and 4 bases, there was a span of 14 bases. CDR1 and CDR2 (germline): SGHRS, YFSETQ. This CDR3 is built from 14 residues. CDR3 protein: CASTSEGAGNTIYF. CDR3 sequence (DNA): TGCGCCAGCACCTCGGAGGGCGCCGGAAACACCATATATTTT.

The V and J genes are TRBV15 and TRBJ2-7, with 7 bases that match TRBD2. This CDR3 has 15 amino acids. V dropped 0 bases and J dropped 7; count of bases not matched to a gene: 9. Germline CDR1 and CDR2: LNHNV and YYDKDF (reference sequence). This CDR3 is CATSRDRAGVREQYF. The CDR3 DNA follows: TGTGCCACCAGCAGAGATAGGGCGGGAGTGAGGGAGCAGTACTTC.

The chain links TRBV10-3 to TRBJ1-1; D unresolved. The CDR3 is 13 amino acids. Germline V CDR1 and CDR2: ENHRY, SYGVKD. V lost 3 bases to trimming and J lost 2 bases, with 7 bases between them. CDR3 region: CAISDRQNTEAFF. The DNA of the CDR3 is TGTGCCATCAGTGACAGGCAAAACACTGAAGCTTTCTTT.

This sequence joins TRBV27 and TRBJ2-1; 10 bases align to TRBD2. CDR3 length: 23 residues. The germline V gene encodes CDR1 MNHEY and CDR2 SMNVEV (reference sequence). The V segment lost 5 bases and the J segment 0 bases; nucleotides outside the gene matches: 25. The CDR3 sequence: CASSTLAGDLGGTPRSSYNEQFF. For the CDR3, the DNA is TGTGCCAGCAGTACCCTAGCGGGAGATTTGGGGGGCACCCCTAGGAGCTCCTACAATGAGCAGTTCTTC.

This sequence joins TRBV5-1 and TRBJ2-7, with TRBD1 matching 7 bases. The CDR3 is 15 residues long. Trimming removed 2 bases from V and 0 bases from J; junction bases left unmatched: 5. Germline CDR1 reads SGHRS; CDR2 reads YFSETQ. This CDR3 is CASSLTGTDSYEQYF. CDR3 nucleotides: TGCGCCAGCAGCTTAACCGGGACAGACTCCTACGAGCAGTACTTC.

The chain has TRBV10-2 and TRBJ2-2; D is undetermined. Germline CDR1 reads WSHSY; CDR2 reads SAAADI. The CDR3 extends over 13 amino acids. V dropped 6 bases and J dropped 6 bases, with 11 bases sitting between them. The CDR3 spells CASRVAGAGELFF. CDR3 nucleotides: TGCGCCAGCAGAGTGGCAGGTGCCGGGGAGCTGTTTTTT.

CDR3 in amino acids: CASSPLLQLIEMNTEAFF. The CDR3 DNA reads as TGTGCCAGCTCCCCCCTTTTACAGCTGATAGAGATGAACACTGAAGCTTTCTTT. The chain has TRBV18 and TRBJ1-1; D gene uncertain. Between the trimmed V and J ends, which lost 6 bases and 0 bases, there was a span of 23 bases. This CDR3 contains 18 residues. Germline V gene lookup returns CDR1 KGHSH and CDR2 LQKENI.

This chain uses TRBV14 with TRBJ2-7; D unresolved. Trimming cost V 2 bases and J 0 bases, with 8 bases left between them. The CDR3 sequence is 14 residues long. In germline, CDR1 is SGHDN, CDR2 FVKESK. The CDR3 loop is CASSQIPSSYEQYF. CDR3 nucleotides: TGTGCCAGCAGCCAAATTCCGAGCTCCTACGAGCAGTACTTC.

As concerns this clone: Germline is not matched at one junction end, which may reflect a read error. The V and J genes are TRBV28 and TRBJ2-5; TRBD1 agrees at 9 bases. This CDR3 is 16 amino acids long. CDR1 and CDR2 from the germline V gene are MDHEN and SYDVKM. The CDR3, as DNA: TGTGCTAGCAGTTCCTCCGGGACAGGGTTGGAGGAGACCCAGTACTTC. It yields the protein CASSSSGTGLEETQYF.

About this clone: The junction departs from the called germline gene at one end, perhaps through a read error. This chain connects TRBV7-7 to TRBJ2-2; D gene uncertain. Germline CDR1 and CDR2: SSHAT and FNYEAQ (reference sequence). CDR3 length equals 13 residues. CDR3 DNA sequence: TGTGCTAGCAGCACGAGTATCACCGGGGAGCTGTTTTTT. Translated, it gives CASSTSITGELFF.

This chain links TRBV6-1 with TRBJ1-2, with D perhaps TRBD1 (6 bases). Trimming removed 6 bases at V and 4 bases at J, with 12 bases between. Germline-derived CDR1 and CDR2 are MNHNS and SASEGT. The CDR3 spans 13 residues. This chain's CDR3 is CASSDGGFYGYTF. The CDR3 DNA follows: TGTGCCAGCAGCGATGGGGGCTTCTATGGCTACACCTTC.